This T cell receptor beta chain was sequenced in a study of blood T cell repertoires in COVID-19 (dated by TCRdb to 2019 to 2021). With regard to the full study: Samples covering the acute and convalescent phases of COVID-19 were provided by collaborators in the United States, Italy and Spain. The repertoires were released in a freely available public database meant as a resource for research on the immune response to SARS-CoV-2. Samples came from the ongoing ImmuneRACE study (first 160 participants) plus 1,254 subjects from 6 global collaborators. Deeply sampled blood TCRbeta repertoires from subjects exposed to, actively infected with, or recovered from COVID-19 were included in the dataset. The material from the prospective study consisted of cDNA or gDNA derived from T cells, B-cell-depleted T cells, or PBMCs. Where available, HLA class I and class II types were taken from metadata supplied by the sample provider and were not determined by assay-based typing. A de-identified subject ID, COVID-19 status, age in years and sex were almost always included in the sample metadata.

Here is what the overall study found, with its caveats: The amount of clinical and demographic metadata varied by source and participant and was provided uncurated.

The immunoSEQ Assay, a bias-controlled multiplex PCR, was used to amplify TCRbeta CDR3 regions from genomic DNA. Per the authors' processing: Within the assay, amplification of reference gene primers was used to estimate how many nucleated cells each sample contained. To quantify the absolute abundance of each unique TCRbeta CDR3 rearrangement, sequence reads were collapsed and filtered. Productive Simpson clonality was computed per sample as the square root of Simpson's diversity index over productive rearrangements. TCRdb obtained this table from immuneACCESS and retained in-frame rearrangements with V and J assigned. These tables miss some clones; where compared with another copy, unresolved V genes account for less than half of the shortfall, and the remainder is unexplained. Clonal size and the V and J genes are those of that table, whereas D and trimming came from the DNA. The sample table lists 130,000 to 150,000 clones, around 80% of them with a count of one. The ten largest clones take up approximately 3.5% of the sample.

A remark on this clone: There is no known antigen for this receptor. Base quality data are lacking; no much larger clone is found one base away.

As encoded in the germline V gene (reference sequence), CDR1 is SEHNR while CDR2 is FQNEAQ. V and J lose 5 bases and 4 bases, and a span of 15 bases separates them. From the cysteine up to the phenylalanine, the CDR3 has a length of 14 residues. The entry retains the CDR3 DNA only, 42 bases that are in frame from base 1. A second Seattle source provided samples from volunteer blood donors who had recovered from COVID-19. Collaborating institutions collected whole blood in K2EDTA tubes following their own protocols. For TCRbeta analysis, collaborators shipped samples as frozen whole blood, isolated PBMCs, or DNA extracted from either of those sample types.

Sequencing was carried out using peripheral blood. This TCR was sampled from a man in his sixties or seventies who had recovered from COVID-19. This receptor chain uses TRBV7-9 and TRBJ2-7, with TRBD2 tentatively as D gene (6 bases match). The CDR3 corresponds to CASSISGGDYEQYF. Read as DNA, the sequence is TGTGCCAGCAGCATTTCCGGGGGAGATTACGAGCAGTACTTC.